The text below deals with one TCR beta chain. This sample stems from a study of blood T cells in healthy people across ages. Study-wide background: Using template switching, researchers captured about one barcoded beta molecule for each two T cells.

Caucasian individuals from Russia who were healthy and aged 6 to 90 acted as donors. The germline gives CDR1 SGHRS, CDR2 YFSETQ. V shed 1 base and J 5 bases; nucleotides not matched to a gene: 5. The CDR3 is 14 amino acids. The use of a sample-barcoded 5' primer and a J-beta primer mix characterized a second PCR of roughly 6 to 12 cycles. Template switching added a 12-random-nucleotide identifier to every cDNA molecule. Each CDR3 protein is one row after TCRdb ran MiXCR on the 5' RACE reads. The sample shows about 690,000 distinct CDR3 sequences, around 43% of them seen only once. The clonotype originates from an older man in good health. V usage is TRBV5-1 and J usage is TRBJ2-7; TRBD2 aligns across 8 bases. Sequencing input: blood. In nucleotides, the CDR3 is TGCGCCAGCAGCTTGAACGGGGGGGCAGACGAGCAGTACTTC. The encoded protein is CASSLNGGADEQYF. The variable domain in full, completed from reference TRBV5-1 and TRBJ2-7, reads KAGVTQTPRYLIKTRGQQVTLSCSPISGHRSVSWYQQTPGQGLQFLFEYFSETQRNKGNFPGRFSGRQFSNSRSEMNVSTLELGDSALYLCASSLNGGADEQYFGPGTRLTVT.